These 17 T cell receptor beta chains came from one sample sequenced in a study of blood T cells in healthy people across ages. It was with a sample-barcoded 5' primer and a J-beta primer mix that a second PCR of roughly 7 to 12 cycles was run. TCRdb re-called the 5' RACE reads with MiXCR, one entry per CDR3 protein. The top ten hold over 20% of the sample, which has around 940,000 distinct CDR3 sequences, around 54% seen once. The material sequenced was blood. These receptors were obtained from a woman aged 60 to 75 in good health.

In this sample, this clonotype turned up once. The V gene is TRBV5-1, the J gene TRBJ2-1; the D gene is possibly TRBD1 (7 bases). This CDR3 is built from 16 residues. V was clipped by 5 bases and J by 6 bases, with 21 bases between them. Germline V CDR1 and CDR2: SGHRS, YFSETQ. This chain's CDR3 is CASREGWDRRFNEQFF. CDR3 nucleotide sequence: TGCGCCAGCAGGGAGGGATGGGACAGACGATTCAATGAGCAGTTCTTC.

The chain couples TRBV20-1 to TRBJ2-7, with TRBD2 matching over 12 bases. The germline CDR1 and CDR2 sequences are DFQATT and SNEGSKA (reference sequence). The CDR3 spans 17 residues. With V trimmed by 2 bases and J by 4 bases, 12 bases remained unmatched. CDR3 protein: CSARSLAGGRLEYEQYF. The DNA of the CDR3 is TGCAGTGCTAGATCTCTAGCGGGAGGGCGTTTGGAGTACGAGCAGTACTTC.

This clonotype was recorded a few times. The chain recombines TRBV7-9 with TRBJ2-4; D remains unclear. This CDR3 is 14 amino acids long. V was shortened by 6 bases and J by 0 bases, with 9 bases between the two germline ends. Germline lookup yields CDR1 SEHNR and CDR2 FQNEAQ (reference sequence). Here the CDR3 DNA reads TGTGCCAGCAGTGTCAGCCTAGCCAAAAACATTCAGTACTTC. It yields the protein CASSVSLAKNIQYF.

The chain is built from TRBV27 and TRBJ1-3, with 8 bases aligning to TRBD1. The ends lost 6 bases at V and 0 bases at J; junction bases unmatched: 7. This CDR3 contains 16 residues. Germline V gene sequence: CDR1 MNHEY, CDR2 SMNVEV (reference sequence). The CDR3 DNA is TGTGCCAGCAGCCGACAGGGGCAACGCTCTGGAAACACCATATATTTT. Protein product: CASSRQGQRSGNTIYF.

This clonotype has only a few counts. The genes are TRBV4-3 and TRBJ2-7; 8 bases fit TRBD2. The V segment lost 1 base and the J segment 4 bases; nucleotides outside the gene matches: 3. The CDR3 totals 14 residues. CDR1 is LGHNA and CDR2 is YSLEER in the germline V gene. Here the CDR3 DNA reads TGCGCCAGCAGCCAAGGGCGGGAGGATTACGAGCAGTACTTC. Protein sequence: CASSQGREDYEQYF.

In its sample, this clonotype was seen a few times. The chain combines TRBV10-3 with TRBJ2-1; D is possibly TRBD2 (5 bases). Germline V gene data show CDR1 as ENHRY and CDR2 as SYGVKD. The CDR3 has 15 residues. Between the trimmed V and J ends, which lost 3 bases and 7 bases, there was a span of 16 bases. The DNA of the CDR3 is TGTGCCATCAGTGAAGAGGGAGCTAGGGAAAATGAGCAGTTCTTC. It yields the protein CAISEEGARENEQFF.

This chain joins TRBV4-2 and TRBJ1-1; D is perhaps TRBD1 (6 bases). The V gene lost 1 base and the J gene lost 7 bases, with 10 bases spanning the gap. This CDR3 spans 13 amino acids. CDR1 is LGHNA, CDR2 YNFKEQ, per germline. The CDR3 is CASSQGGGGEAFF. For the CDR3, the DNA is TGTGCCAGCAGCCAAGGAGGGGGTGGTGAAGCTTTCTTT.

The rearrangement links TRBV7-9 to TRBJ2-6, with TRBD2 as a possible D gene (5 bases). Germline V gene lookup returns CDR1 SEHNR and CDR2 FQNEAQ (reference sequence). The ends were cut back, 10 bases at V and 2 bases at J, with 12 bases in the middle. The CDR3 length is 14 residues. This CDR3 is CATQRAPGANVLTF. The DNA of the CDR3 is TGTGCCACCCAGAGGGCTCCTGGGGCCAACGTCCTGACTTTC. Complete variable domain (other parts from reference TRBV7-9 and TRBJ2-6): DTGVSQNPRHKITKRGQNVTFRCDPISEHNRLYWYRQTLGQGPEFLTYFQNEAQLEKSRLLSDRFSAERPKGSFSTLEIQRTEQGDSAMYLCATQRAPGANVLTFGAGSRLTVL.

Regarding this clonotype: Sequence at one end of the junction differs from germline and may be a read error. The J gene is TRBJ2-3, the V gene TRBV6-5; D is unclear. The CDR3 sequence is 14 residues long. In germline, CDR1 is MNHEY, CDR2 SVGAGI. The CDR3 loop is CATSQEWGTDTQYF. The CDR3 DNA is TGTGCCACCAGTCAGGAGTGGGGCACAGATACGCAGTATTTT.

The chain carries TRBV20-1 and TRBJ2-1; 15 bases match TRBD2. CDR1 is DFQATT, CDR2 SNEGSKA, per germline (reference sequence). Trimming at V came to 5 bases and at J to 8 bases, leaving 4 bases not matched to a gene. The CDR3 loop spans 14 amino acids. In nucleotides, the CDR3 is TGCAGTGCTCCGGGACTAGCGGGAGGACATGAGCAGTTCTTC. Translation: CSAPGLAGGHEQFF.

V is TRBV28 and J is TRBJ2-5; D is unresolved. CDR3 length: 14 amino acids. Germline V gene sequence: CDR1 MDHEN, CDR2 SYDVKM. V was shortened by 3 bases and J by 3 bases, with 11 bases between the two germline ends. Here the CDR3 reads CASSFGVTKETQYF. As DNA, the CDR3 is TGTGCCAGCAGTTTTGGGGTAACCAAAGAGACCCAGTACTTC. The full variable domain, completed using reference TRBV28 and TRBJ2-5, is DVKVTQSSRYLVKRTGEKVFLECVQDMDHENMFWYRQDPGLGLRLIYFSYDVKMKEKGDIPEGYSVSREKKERFSLILESASTNQTSMYLCASSFGVTKETQYFGPGTRLLVL.

This clonotype occurred once. The rearrangement uses TRBV7-3 and TRBJ2-7, with D tentatively TRBD2 (6 bases). The J call may be in error: the DNA end matches TRBJ2-5 better. Per the germline V gene, CDR1 is SGHTA and CDR2 is FQGTGA. This CDR3 region has 17 residues. CDR3 amino acids: CASSLMAGTPTKETQYF. Written as DNA, the CDR3 is TGTGCCAGCAGCTTAATGGCGGGAACGCCCACTAAAGAGACCCAGTACTTC.

A few counts support this clonotype. This rearrangement joins TRBV27 to TRBJ2-1; D unclear. The V end lost 8 bases, the J end lost 7 bases, and 12 bases lay between the germline ends. CDR3 length: 12 residues. Germline CDR1 reads MNHEY; CDR2 reads SMNVEV (reference sequence). CDR3 coding DNA: TGTGCCAGCCGGGTTGCGCCAAATGAGCAGTTCTTC. Translating gives CASRVAPNEQFF.

Comments on this clonotype: At one boundary the junction diverges from the germline segment, which might be a read error. The genes are TRBV19 and TRBJ2-7, with 7 nucleotides matching TRBD1. The CDR3 has 14 residues. Per germline, CDR1 LNHDA and CDR2 SQIVND (reference sequence). CDR3 in DNA: TGTACCAGTAGACGGACAGGACGTTCCTACGAGCAGTACTTC. It is translated as CTSRRTGRSYEQYF.

This clonotype has only one observation. This sequence joins TRBV12-1 and TRBJ2-1; TRBD1 was called by the table and not checked on the DNA. TRBV12-1 is a pseudogene. The CDR3 loop spans 14 amino acids. This chain's CDR3 is CASSRDEDNNEQFF. CDR3 coding DNA: TGTGCCAGCTCCCGGGATGAAGACAACAATGAGCAGTTCTTC.

This clonotype was recorded a few times. The chain recombines TRBV7-2 with TRBJ2-2; unclear D gene. The length of the CDR3 is 12 residues. Trimming removed 5 bases at V and 6 bases at J, with 7 bases between. Germline V gene lookup returns CDR1 SGHTA and CDR2 FQGNSA. The CDR3 nucleotides read TGTGCCAGCAGCCCCCTCGCCGGGGAGCTGTTTTTT. Its translation is CASSPLAGELFF.

This clonotype has only a few counts. This CDR3 reads CASSPPTISGDTQYF. The DNA of the CDR3 is TGCGCCAGCAGCCCTCCGACCATTTCCGGGGATACGCAGTATTTT. The gene calls are TRBV5-1 and TRBJ2-3, with D hard to call. V dropped 4 bases and J dropped 6 bases, with 18 bases sitting between them. CDR1 is SGHRS and CDR2 is YFSETQ in the germline V gene. The CDR3 is 15 residues long.